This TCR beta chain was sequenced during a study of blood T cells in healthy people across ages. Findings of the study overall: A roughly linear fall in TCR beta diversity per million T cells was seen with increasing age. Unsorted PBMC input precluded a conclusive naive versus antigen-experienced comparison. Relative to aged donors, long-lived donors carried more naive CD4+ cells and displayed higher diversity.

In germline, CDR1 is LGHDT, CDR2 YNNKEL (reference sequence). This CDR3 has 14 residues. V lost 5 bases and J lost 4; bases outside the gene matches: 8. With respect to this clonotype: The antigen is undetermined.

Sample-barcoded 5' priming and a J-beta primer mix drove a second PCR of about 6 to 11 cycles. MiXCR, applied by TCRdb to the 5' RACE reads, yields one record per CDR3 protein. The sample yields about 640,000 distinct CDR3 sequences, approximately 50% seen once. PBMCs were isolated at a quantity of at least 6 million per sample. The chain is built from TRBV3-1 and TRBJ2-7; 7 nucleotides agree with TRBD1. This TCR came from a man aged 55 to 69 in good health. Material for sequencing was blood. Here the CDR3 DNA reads TGTGCCAGCAGCTCCGGGACAGCTCGTTACGAGCAGTACTTC. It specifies CASSSGTARYEQYF.